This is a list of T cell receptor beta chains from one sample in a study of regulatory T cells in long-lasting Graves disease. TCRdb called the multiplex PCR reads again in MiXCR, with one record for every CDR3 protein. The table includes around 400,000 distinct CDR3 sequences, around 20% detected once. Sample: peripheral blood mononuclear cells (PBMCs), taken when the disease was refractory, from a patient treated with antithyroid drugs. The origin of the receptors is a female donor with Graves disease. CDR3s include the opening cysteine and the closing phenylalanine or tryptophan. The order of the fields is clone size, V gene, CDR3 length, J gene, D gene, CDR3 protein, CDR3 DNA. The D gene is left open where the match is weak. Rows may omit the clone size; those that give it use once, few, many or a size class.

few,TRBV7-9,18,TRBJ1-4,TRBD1,CASSLMRQGNATNEKLFF,TGTGCCAGCAGCCTCATGAGACAGGGCAACGCAACTAATGAAAAACTGTTTTTT
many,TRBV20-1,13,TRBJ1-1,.,CSARDVRNTEAFF,TGCAGTGCTAGAGATGTCCGGAACACTGAAGCTTTCTTT
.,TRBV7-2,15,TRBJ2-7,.,CASSIYGIGVSEQYF,TGTGCCAGCAGCATTTATGGGATAGGAGTTAGCGAGCAGTACTTC
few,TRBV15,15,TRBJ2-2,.,CATSRDGGYTGELFF,TGTGCCACCAGCAGAGATGGCGGCTACACCGGGGAGCTGTTTTTT
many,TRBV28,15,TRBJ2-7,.,CASSSITRVLDEQYF,TGTGCCAGCAGTTCAATCACCAGGGTTCTCGACGAGCAGTACTTC
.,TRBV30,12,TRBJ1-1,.,CAWSEQGTEAFF,TGTGCCTGGAGTGAACAGGGCACTGAAGCTTTCTTT
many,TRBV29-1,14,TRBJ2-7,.,CSVEAKPGSYEQYF,TGCAGCGTTGAAGCGAAACCGGGGTCCTACGAGCAGTACTTC
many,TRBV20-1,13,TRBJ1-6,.,CSAREIDNSPLHF,TGCAGTGCTAGAGAGATAGATAATTCACCCCTCCACTTT
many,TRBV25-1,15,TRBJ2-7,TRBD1,CASSVVYRGSYEQYF,TGTGCCAGCAGTGTGGTATACAGGGGATCCTACGAGCAGTACTTC
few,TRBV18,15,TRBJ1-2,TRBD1,CASSKTGGDNYGYTF,TGTGCCAGCTCAAAAACAGGGGGCGATAACTATGGCTACACCTTC
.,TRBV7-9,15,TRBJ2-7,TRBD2,CASSLVLPGGDEQYF,TGTGCCAGCAGCTTAGTTCTACCGGGAGGGGACGAGCAGTACTTC
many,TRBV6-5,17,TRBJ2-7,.,CASSYSVSAIGTYEQYF,TGTGCCAGCAGTTACTCGGTCTCTGCGATAGGTACCTACGAGCAGTACTTC
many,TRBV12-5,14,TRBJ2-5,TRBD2,CASAPRAGVETQYF,TGTGCTAGTGCCCCCCGAGCGGGAGTGGAGACCCAGTACTTC
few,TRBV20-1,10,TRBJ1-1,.,CSAFKAEAFF,TGCAGTGCTTTCAAGGCGGAAGCTTTCTTT
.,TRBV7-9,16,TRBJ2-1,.,CASSRMVSGSGNEQFF,TGTGCCAGCAGCAGGATGGTCTCCGGGAGTGGAAATGAGCAGTTCTTC
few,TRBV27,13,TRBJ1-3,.,CASSWDSGNTIYF,TGTGCCAGCAGTTGGGACTCAGGAAACACCATATATTTT
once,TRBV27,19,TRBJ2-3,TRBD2,CASSTTAETSGRAEDTQYF,TGTGCCAGCAGTACCACGGCCGAGACTAGCGGGAGGGCAGAAGATACGCAGTATTTT
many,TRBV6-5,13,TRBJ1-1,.,CASSYSGRLEAFF,TGTGCCAGCAGTTACTCGGGGCGGCTTGAAGCTTTCTTT
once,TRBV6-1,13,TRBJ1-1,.,CAGTGWVNTEAFF,TGTGCCGGCACAGGATGGGTGAACACTGAAGCTTTCTTT
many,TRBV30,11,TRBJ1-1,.,CAWGEATEAFF,TGTGCCTGGGGAGAGGCGACTGAAGCTTTCTTT
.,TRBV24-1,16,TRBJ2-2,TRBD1,CATSDKTGADTGELFF,TGTGCCACCAGTGATAAGACAGGGGCGGACACCGGGGAGCTGTTTTTT
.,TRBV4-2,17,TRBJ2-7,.,CASSQDRFSETKGEQYF,TGTGCCAGCAGCCAAGATAGATTCTCGGAGACCAAGGGCGAGCAGTACTTC
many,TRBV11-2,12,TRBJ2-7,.,CASSLDYRVQYF,TGTGCCAGCAGCTTAGACTACCGGGTCCAGTACTTC
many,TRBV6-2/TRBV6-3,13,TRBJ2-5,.,CASSYVRQETQYF,TGTGCCAGCAGTTACGTCAGACAAGAGACCCAGTACTTC
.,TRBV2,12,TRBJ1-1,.,CASSVRDVEAFF,TGTGCCAGCAGCGTCCGGGACGTTGAAGCTTTCTTT
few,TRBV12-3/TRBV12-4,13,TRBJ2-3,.,CASTDGSTDTQYF,TGTGCCAGCACAGACGGAAGCACAGATACGCAGTATTTT
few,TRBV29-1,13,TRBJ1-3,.,CSVVPQRGNTIYF,TGCAGCGTTGTACCGCAGCGTGGAAACACCATATATTTT
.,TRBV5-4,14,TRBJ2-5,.,CASSWTGSRETQYF,TGTGCCAGCAGCTGGACGGGTTCCAGGGAGACCCAGTACTTC
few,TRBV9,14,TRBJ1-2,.,CASSVGRGYEPIIF,TGTGCCAGCAGCGTAGGGAGAGGGTATGAACCGATAATCTTC
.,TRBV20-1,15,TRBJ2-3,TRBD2,CSAGTSGTRTDTQYF,TGCAGTGCCGGGACTAGCGGGACTCGCACAGATACGCAGTATTTT
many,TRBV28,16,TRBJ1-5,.,CASSLLAASGTQPQHF,TGTGCCAGCAGTTTATTGGCCGCGTCGGGTACTCAGCCCCAGCATTTT
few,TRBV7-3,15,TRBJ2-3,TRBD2,CASSLLAGMTDTQYF,TGTGCCAGCAGCCTCTTAGCGGGAATGACAGATACGCAGTATTTT
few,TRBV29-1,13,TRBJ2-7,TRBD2,CSGGGSSSYEQYF,TGCAGCGGCGGGGGATCGAGCTCCTACGAGCAGTACTTC
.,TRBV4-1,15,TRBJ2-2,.,CASSQQGFNTGELFF,TGCGCCAGCAGCCAACAGGGATTCAACACCGGGGAGCTGTTTTTT
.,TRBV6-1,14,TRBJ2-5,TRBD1,CASRDQGAQETQYF,TGTGCCAGCAGAGACCAGGGGGCCCAAGAGACCCAGTACTTC
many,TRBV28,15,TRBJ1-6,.,CASSRPAGSNSPLHF,TGTGCCAGCAGCCGCCCCGCAGGTTCGAATTCACCCCTCCACTTT
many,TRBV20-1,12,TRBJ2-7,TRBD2,CSAQRERYEQYF,TGCAGTGCCCAGCGGGAGAGGTACGAGCAGTACTTC
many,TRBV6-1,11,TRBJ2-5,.,CASRSDSPLYF,TGTGCCAGCAGGTCTGACAGCCCGCTCTACTTC
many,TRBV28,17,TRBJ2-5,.,CASSSRRPDSLKETQYF,TGTGCCAGCAGTTCTCGACGACCCGACAGTCTGAAAGAGACCCAGTACTTC
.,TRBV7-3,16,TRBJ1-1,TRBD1,CASSQRGGTGSTEAFF,TGTGCCAGCAGTCAAAGAGGTGGGACAGGGAGCACTGAAGCTTTCTTT
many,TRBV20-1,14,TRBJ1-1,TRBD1,CSARDPQGVTEAFF,TGCAGTGCTAGAGATCCCCAGGGGGTAACTGAAGCTTTCTTT
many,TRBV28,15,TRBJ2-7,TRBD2,CASSAGTSVPREQYF,TGTGCCAGCAGTGCTGGGACTAGCGTCCCCCGCGAGCAGTACTTC
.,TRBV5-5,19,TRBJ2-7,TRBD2,CASRYSGLAGDPWSHEQYF,TGTGCCAGCAGATACAGCGGACTAGCGGGAGACCCCTGGTCCCACGAGCAGTACTTC
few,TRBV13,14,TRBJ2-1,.,CASSLEVSYNEQFF,TGTGCCAGCAGCTTGGAGGTGTCCTACAATGAGCAGTTCTTC
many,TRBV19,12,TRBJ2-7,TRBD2,CASRGDLYEQYF,TGTGCCAGCCGGGGGGATCTTTACGAGCAGTACTTC
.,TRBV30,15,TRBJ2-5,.,CAWSGGGGAKETQYF,TGTGCCTGGAGTGGGGGTGGGGGAGCGAAAGAGACCCAGTACTTC